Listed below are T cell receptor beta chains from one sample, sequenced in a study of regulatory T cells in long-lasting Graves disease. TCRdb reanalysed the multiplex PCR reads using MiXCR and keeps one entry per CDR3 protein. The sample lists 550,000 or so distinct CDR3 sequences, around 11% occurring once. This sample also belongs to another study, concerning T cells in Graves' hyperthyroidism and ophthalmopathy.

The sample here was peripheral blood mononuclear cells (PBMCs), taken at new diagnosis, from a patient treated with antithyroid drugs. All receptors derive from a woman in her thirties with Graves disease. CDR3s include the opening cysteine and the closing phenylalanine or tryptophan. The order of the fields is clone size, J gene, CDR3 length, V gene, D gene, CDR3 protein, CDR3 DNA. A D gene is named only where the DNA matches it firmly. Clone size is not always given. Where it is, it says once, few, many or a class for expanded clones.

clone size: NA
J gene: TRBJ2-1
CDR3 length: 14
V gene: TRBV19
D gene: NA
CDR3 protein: CASSIGPVHNEQFF
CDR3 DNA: TGTGCCAGTAGTATAGGGCCAGTCCACAATGAGCAGTTCTTC

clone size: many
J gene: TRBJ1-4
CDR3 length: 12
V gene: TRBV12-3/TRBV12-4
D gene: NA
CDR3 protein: CASSWGLEKLFF
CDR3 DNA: TGTGCCAGCAGTTGGGGTCTCGAAAAACTGTTTTTT

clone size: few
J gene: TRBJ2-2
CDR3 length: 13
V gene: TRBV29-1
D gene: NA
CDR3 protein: CSVLTGNTGELFF
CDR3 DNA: TGCAGCGTTCTGACAGGAAACACCGGGGAGCTGTTTTTT

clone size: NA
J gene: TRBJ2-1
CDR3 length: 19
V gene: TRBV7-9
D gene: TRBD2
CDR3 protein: CASSLALSQRGSSYNEQFF
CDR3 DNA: TGTGCCAGCAGCTTAGCCCTCTCCCAGCGCGGGAGCTCCTACAATGAGCAGTTCTTC

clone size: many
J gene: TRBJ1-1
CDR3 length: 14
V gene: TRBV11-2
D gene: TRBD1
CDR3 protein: CASSLSRDRGSAFF
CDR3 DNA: TGTGCCAGCAGCTTAAGTCGGGACAGGGGGTCGGCTTTCTTT

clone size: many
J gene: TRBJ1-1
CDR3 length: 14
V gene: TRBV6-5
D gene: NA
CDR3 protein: CASSYSGLGGSAFF
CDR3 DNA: TGTGCCAGCAGTTACTCGGGTCTGGGGGGTTCAGCTTTCTTT

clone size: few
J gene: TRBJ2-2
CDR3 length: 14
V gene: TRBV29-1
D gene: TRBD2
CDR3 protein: CSATLAGGTGELFF
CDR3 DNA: TGCAGCGCCACACTAGCGGGCGGCACCGGGGAGCTGTTTTTT

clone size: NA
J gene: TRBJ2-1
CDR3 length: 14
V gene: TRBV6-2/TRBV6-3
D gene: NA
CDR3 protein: CASTRMGVYNEQFF
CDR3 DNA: TGTGCCAGCACCCGGATGGGGGTTTACAATGAGCAGTTCTTC

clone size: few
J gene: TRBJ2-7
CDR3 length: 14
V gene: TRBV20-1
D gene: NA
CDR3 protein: CSALWGGASYEQYF
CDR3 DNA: TGCAGTGCCCTTTGGGGCGGGGCCTCCTACGAGCAGTACTTC

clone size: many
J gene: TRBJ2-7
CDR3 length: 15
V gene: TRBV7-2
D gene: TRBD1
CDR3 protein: CASSLAQGVMNEQYF
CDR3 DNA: TGTGCCAGCAGCTTAGCACAGGGGGTTATGAACGAGCAGTACTTC

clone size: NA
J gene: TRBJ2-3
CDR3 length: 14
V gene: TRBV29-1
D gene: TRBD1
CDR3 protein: CSVARDRGTDTQYF
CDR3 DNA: TGCAGCGTTGCTAGGGACAGGGGGACAGATACGCAGTATTTT

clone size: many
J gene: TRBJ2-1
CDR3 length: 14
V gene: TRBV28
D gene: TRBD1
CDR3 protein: CASSLRTGINEQFF
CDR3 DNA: TGTGCCAGCAGTCTCCGGACAGGGATCAATGAGCAGTTCTTC

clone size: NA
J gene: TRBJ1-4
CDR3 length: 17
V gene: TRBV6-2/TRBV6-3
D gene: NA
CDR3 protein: CASSYEFLAATNEKLFF
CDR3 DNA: TGTGCCAGCAGTTATGAGTTCCTCGCCGCAACTAATGAAAAACTGTTTTTT

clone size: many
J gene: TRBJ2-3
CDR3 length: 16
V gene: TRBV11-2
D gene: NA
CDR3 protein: CASSLTVPLSTDTQYF
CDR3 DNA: TGTGCCAGCAGCTTAACAGTGCCCTTGAGCACAGATACGCAGTATTTT

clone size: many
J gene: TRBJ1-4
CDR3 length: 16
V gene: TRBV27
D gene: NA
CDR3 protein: CASRKYQGTPNEKLFF
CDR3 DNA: TGTGCCAGCAGAAAATATCAGGGTACGCCTAATGAAAAACTGTTTTTT

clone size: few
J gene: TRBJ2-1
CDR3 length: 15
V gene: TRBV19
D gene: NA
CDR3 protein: CASSIGLTSYNEQFF
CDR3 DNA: TGTGCCAGTAGTATAGGCCTTACAAGCTACAATGAGCAGTTCTTC

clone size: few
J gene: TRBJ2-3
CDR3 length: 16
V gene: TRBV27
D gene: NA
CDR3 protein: CASLAPLWYDTDTQYF
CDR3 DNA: TGTGCCAGTCTAGCCCCACTCTGGTACGACACAGATACGCAGTATTTT

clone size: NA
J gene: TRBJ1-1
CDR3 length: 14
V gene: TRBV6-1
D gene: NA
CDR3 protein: CASSEVGTNTEAFF
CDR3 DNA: TGTGCCAGCAGTGAAGTCGGAACCAACACTGAAGCTTTCTTT

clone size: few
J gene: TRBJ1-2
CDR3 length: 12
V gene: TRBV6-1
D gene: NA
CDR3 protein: CATGRWGPGYTF
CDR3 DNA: TGTGCCACTGGTCGCTGGGGGCCTGGCTACACCTTC

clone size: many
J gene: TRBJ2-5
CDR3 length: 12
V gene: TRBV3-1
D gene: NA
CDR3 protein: CASSQVHRAQYF
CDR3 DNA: TGTGCCAGCAGCCAAGTTCATCGGGCCCAGTACTTC

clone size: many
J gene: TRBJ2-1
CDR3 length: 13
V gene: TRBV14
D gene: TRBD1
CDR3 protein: CASSLGRWTGQFF
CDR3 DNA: TGTGCCAGCAGCCTAGGTCGATGGACAGGGCAGTTCTTC

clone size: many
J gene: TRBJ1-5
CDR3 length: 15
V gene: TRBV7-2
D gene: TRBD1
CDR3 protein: CASSPAQGAGQPQHF
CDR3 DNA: TGTGCCAGCAGCCCAGCCCAGGGGGCTGGTCAGCCCCAGCATTTT

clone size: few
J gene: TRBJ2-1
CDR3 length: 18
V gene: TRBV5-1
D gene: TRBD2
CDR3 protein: CASSLSGFGTRGYNEQFF
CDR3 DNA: TGCGCCAGCAGCTTGTCAGGTTTCGGGACTAGGGGATACAATGAGCAGTTCTTC

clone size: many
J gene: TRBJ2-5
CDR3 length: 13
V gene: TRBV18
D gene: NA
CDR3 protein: CASSQSRWETQYF
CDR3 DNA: TGTGCCAGCTCACAATCCCGCTGGGAGACCCAGTACTTC

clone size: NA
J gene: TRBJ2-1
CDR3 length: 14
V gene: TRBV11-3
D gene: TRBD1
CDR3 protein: CASSLRQGNNEQFF
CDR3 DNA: TGTGCCAGCAGCTTGAGACAGGGTAACAATGAGCAGTTCTTC

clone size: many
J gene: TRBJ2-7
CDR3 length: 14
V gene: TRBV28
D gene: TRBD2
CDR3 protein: CASRRLAGVSEQYF
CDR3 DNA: TGTGCCAGCAGGAGACTAGCGGGAGTCTCCGAGCAGTACTTC

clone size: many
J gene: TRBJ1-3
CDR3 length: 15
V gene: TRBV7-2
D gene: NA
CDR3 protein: CASSLVSGPGNTIYF
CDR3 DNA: TGTGCCAGCAGCTTAGTTTCGGGGCCTGGAAACACCATATATTTT

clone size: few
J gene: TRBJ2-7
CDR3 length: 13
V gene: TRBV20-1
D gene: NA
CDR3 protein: CSARSPQGHEQYF
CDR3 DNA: TGCAGTGCTAGGTCCCCCCAGGGCCACGAGCAGTACTTC

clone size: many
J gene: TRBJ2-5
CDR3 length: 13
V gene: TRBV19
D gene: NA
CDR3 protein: CASRRTIRETQYF
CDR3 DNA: TGTGCCAGTAGACGGACTATTCGGGAGACCCAGTACTTC

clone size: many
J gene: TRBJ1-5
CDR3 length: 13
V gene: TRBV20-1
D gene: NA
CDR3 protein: CSASVGRDQPQHF
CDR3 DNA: TGCAGTGCTAGTGTGGGGAGGGATCAGCCCCAGCATTTT

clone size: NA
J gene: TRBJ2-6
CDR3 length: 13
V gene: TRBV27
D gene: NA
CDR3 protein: CASRQRGGQRPTF
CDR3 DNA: TGTGCCAGCAGACAGAGGGGGGGCCAACGTCCGACTTTC

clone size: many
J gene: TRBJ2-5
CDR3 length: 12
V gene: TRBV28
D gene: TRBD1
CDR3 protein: CASSSTGETQYF
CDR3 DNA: TGTGCCAGCAGTTCGACAGGGGAGACCCAGTACTTC

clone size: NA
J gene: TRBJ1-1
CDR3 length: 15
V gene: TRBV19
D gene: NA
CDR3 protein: CASSIGTTVNTEAFF
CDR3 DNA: TGTGCCAGTAGTATAGGGACGACAGTGAACACTGAAGCTTTCTTT